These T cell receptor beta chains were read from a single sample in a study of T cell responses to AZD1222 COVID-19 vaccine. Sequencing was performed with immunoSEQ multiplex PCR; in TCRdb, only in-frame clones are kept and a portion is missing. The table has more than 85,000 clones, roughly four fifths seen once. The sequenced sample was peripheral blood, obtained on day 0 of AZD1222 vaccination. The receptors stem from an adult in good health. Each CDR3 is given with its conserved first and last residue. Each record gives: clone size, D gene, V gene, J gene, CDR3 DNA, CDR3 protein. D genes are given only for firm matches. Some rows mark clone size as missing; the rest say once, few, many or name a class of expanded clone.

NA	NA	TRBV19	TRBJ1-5	TGTGCCAGTAACCCCCGGGGGGAGAGCAATCAGCCCCAGCATTTT	CASNPRGESNQPQHF
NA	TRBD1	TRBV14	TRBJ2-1	TGTGCCAGCAGCCAGTTAAGGGGGCAGTACAATGAGCAGTTCTTC	CASSQLRGQYNEQFF
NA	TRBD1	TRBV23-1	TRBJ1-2	TGCGCCAGCAGTCGCAGACAGGGAAGCTACACCTTC	CASSRRQGSYTF
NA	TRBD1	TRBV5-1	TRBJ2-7	TGCGCCAGCAGCTCGACAGGGGGCGAGCAGTACTTC	CASSSTGGEQYF
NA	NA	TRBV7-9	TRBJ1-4	TGTGCCAGCAGCTTCGGCTGGGGGGCAAGTTCTAATGAAAAACTGTTTTTT	CASSFGWGASSNEKLFF
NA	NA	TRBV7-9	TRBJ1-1	TGTGCCAGCAGCTTGGGCCGGGATCCCACTGAAGCTTTCTTT	CASSLGRDPTEAFF
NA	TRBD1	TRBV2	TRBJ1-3	TGTGCCAGCAGAGGTCAGGGGGTGCGTGGAAACACCATATATTTT	CASRGQGVRGNTIYF
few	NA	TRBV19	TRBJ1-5	TGTGCCAGTAGTTCCGAGCGGTTAAATCAGCCCCAGCATTTT	CASSSERLNQPQHF
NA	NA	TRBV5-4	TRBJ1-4	TGTGCCAGCAGCTTAGGACTTACAACTAATGAAAAACTGTTTTTT	CASSLGLTTNEKLFF
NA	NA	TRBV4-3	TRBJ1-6	TGCGCCAGCGGACCGACGGATTTCAATTCACCCCTCCACTTT	CASGPTDFNSPLHF
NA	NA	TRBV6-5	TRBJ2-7	TGTGCCAGCAGTCCGACCGGGACCGCAGTAGAGCAGTACTTC	CASSPTGTAVEQYF
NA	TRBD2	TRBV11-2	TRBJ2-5	TGTGCCAGCAGCTTAGGGACTAGCGGGGGGGCCGAGGAGACCCAGTACTTC	CASSLGTSGGAEETQYF
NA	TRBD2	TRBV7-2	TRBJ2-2	TGTGCCAGCAGCATAGCGGGGACGAGTACCGGGGAGCTGTTTTTT	CASSIAGTSTGELFF
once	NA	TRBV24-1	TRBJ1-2	TGTGCCACCAGTGTTGACAGTAACTATGGCTACACCTTC	CATSVDSNYGYTF
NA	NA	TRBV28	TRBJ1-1	TGTGCCAGCAGTCCCGCCCCTGTCGGGGGCACTGAAGCTTTCTTT	CASSPAPVGGTEAFF
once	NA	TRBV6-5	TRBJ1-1	TGTGCCAGCACCCCCACCGGGACGGCGAACACTGAAGCTTTCTTT	CASTPTGTANTEAFF
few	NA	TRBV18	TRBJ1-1	TGTGCCAGCTCACAAACAGAGAACACTGAAGCTTTCTTT	CASSQTENTEAFF
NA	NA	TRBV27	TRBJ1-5	TGTGCCAGCAGTTTAAACTTGGTCGGGGGAGGACAGCCCCAGCATTTT	CASSLNLVGGGQPQHF
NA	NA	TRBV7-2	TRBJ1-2	TGTGCCAGCAGCCCCCCTGAGAGTATGAGTGGCTACACCTTC	CASSPPESMSGYTF
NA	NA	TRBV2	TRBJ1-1	TGTGCCAGCAATAGACGGCAGAACACTGAAGCTTTCTTT	CASNRRQNTEAFF
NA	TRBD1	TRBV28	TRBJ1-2	TGTGCCAGCAGCGCCGCAGGGGGCAATTATGGCTACACCTTC	CASSAAGGNYGYTF
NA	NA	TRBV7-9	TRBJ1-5	TGTGCCAGCAGCCCGGGGGGGTGGCAGCCCCAGCATTTT	CASSPGGWQPQHF
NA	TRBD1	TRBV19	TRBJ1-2	TGTGCCAGTAGTGAGACAGGGACCCAAGCTAACTATGGCTACACCTTC	CASSETGTQANYGYTF
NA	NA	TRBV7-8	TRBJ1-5	TGTGCCAGCAGCATGGACACCGGTCAGCCCCAGCATTTT	CASSMDTGQPQHF
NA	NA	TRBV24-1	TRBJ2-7	TGTGCCACCAGTGCGGGGGGACAGCTCTACGAGCAGTACTTC	CATSAGGQLYEQYF
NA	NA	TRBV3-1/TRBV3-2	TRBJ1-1	TGTGCCAGCAGCCAAGAGAAAGGGAGGACTGAAGCTTTCTTT	CASSQEKGRTEAFF
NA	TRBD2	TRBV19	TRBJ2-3	TGTGCCAGTAGTAGAACTAGCGGGGGAATCTTAGATACGCAGTATTTT	CASSRTSGGILDTQYF
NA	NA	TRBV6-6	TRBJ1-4	TGTGCCAGCGGCGGGGACGATGAAAAACTGTTTTTT	CASGGDDEKLFF
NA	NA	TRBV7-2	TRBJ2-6	TGTGCCAGCAGCTCTACCCGCTTCGGGGCCAACGTCCTGACTTTC	CASSSTRFGANVLTF
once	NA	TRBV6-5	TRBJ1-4	TGTGCCAGCAGTTCCTTCGACAGAGCAACTAATGAAAAACTGTTTTTT	CASSSFDRATNEKLFF
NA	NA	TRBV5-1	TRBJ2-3	TGCGCCAGCAGCTTGTACAGGCCCCCCGATACGCAGTATTTT	CASSLYRPPDTQYF
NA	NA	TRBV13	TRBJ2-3	TGTGCCAGCAGCTTAGAGCAGGGCACAGATACGCAGTATTTT	CASSLEQGTDTQYF
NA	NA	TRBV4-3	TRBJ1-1	TGCGCCAGCAGCCAAGATCATCGGGGCGACACTGAAGCTTTCTTT	CASSQDHRGDTEAFF
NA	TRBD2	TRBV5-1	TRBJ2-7	TGCGCCAGTCGGACGGGACTAGTCTCAGCGGGCGAGCAGTACTTC	CASRTGLVSAGEQYF
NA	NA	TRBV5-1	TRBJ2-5	TGCGCCAGCAGCTTAGGAGGGGGAGAGACCCAGTACTTC	CASSLGGGETQYF
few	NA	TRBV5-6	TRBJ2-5	TGTGCCAGCAGCAGATTTCCGGGACACACAGAGACCCAGTACTTC	CASSRFPGHTETQYF
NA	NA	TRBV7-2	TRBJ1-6	TGTGCCAGCAGCTTAATGGGCAGGGCGTATTCACCCCTCCACTTT	CASSLMGRAYSPLHF
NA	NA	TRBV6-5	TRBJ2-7	TGTGCCAGCAGTTACTCCTATTCGACGGTCCTCGGCGAGCAGTACTTC	CASSYSYSTVLGEQYF
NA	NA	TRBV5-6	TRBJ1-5	TGTGCCAGCAGCCTTTTGGGGGCTAGCAATCAGCCCCAGCATTTT	CASSLLGASNQPQHF
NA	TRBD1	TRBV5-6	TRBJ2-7	TGTGCCAGCAGCTTGGGTGGGACAGGGTACGAGCAGTACTTC	CASSLGGTGYEQYF
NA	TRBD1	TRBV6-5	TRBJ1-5	TGTGCCAGCAGCCAGGACAGGGGGCATCAGCCCCAGCATTTT	CASSQDRGHQPQHF
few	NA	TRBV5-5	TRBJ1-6	TGTGCCAGCAGCTTAGTGTACGGTAATTCACCCCTCCACTTT	CASSLVYGNSPLHF
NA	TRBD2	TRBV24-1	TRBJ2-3	TGTGCCACCAGAACGACTAGCGGGGGCACAGATACGCAGTATTTT	CATRTTSGGTDTQYF
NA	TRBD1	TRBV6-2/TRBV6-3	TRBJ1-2	TGTGCCAGCAGTTACTCGGGACAGGGGGACTATGGCTACACCTTC	CASSYSGQGDYGYTF
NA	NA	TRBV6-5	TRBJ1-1	TGTGCCAGCAGAGATCTCACAGGGAAGGACACTGAAGCTTTCTTT	CASRDLTGKDTEAFF
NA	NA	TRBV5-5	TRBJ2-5	TGTGCCAGCAGCTTGGGGACAGTACAAGAGACCCAGTACTTC	CASSLGTVQETQYF
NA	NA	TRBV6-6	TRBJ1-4	TGTGCCAGCACCAGGGCCACTAATGAAAAACTGTTTTTT	CASTRATNEKLFF
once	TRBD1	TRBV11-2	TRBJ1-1	TGTGCCAGCAGCTTAGGGTGGGACAGGGTCACTGAAGCTTTCTTT	CASSLGWDRVTEAFF
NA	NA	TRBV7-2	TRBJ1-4	TGTGCCAGCAGCTTGAACGCACCCGCAACTAATGAAAAACTGTTTTTT	CASSLNAPATNEKLFF
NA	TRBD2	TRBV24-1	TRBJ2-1	TGTGCCACCAGTGATCCTACCCGGGGGGTCTCCTACAATGAGCAGTTCTTC	CATSDPTRGVSYNEQFF